These 19 T cell receptor beta chains originate from one sample sequenced in a study of T cell responses to AZD1222 COVID-19 vaccine. Only in-frame clones appear in the TCRdb table, and some are missing; sequencing was by immunoSEQ multiplex PCR. Of roughly 80,000 clones in the sample, 90% were seen once. The sequencing used peripheral blood, collected on day 0 of AZD1222 vaccination. Source of these receptors: an adult in good health.

This CDR3 reads CASSRRGLAGDNEQFF. The CDR3 bases are TGTGCCAGTAGCCGCCGGGGACTAGCGGGAGATAATGAGCAGTTCTTC. This chain uses TRBV19 with TRBJ2-1; 14 nucleotides align to TRBD2. The germline CDR1 and CDR2 sequences are LNHDA and SQIVND (reference sequence). CDR3 size: 16 residues. V shed 6 bases and J 7 bases; nucleotides not matched to a gene: 8.

This clone was observed once. V and J are TRBV4-2 and TRBJ2-2; D unclear. Germline CDR1 and CDR2: LGHNA and YNFKEQ. V lost 0 bases and J lost 1, with 3 bases in between. This CDR3 is built from 14 residues. CDR3 amino acids: CASSQDENTGELFF. The CDR3 nucleotides read TGTGCCAGCAGCCAAGACGAGAACACCGGGGAGCTGTTTTTT.

The J gene is TRBJ1-6, the V gene TRBV11-2, with D possibly matching TRBD1 (6 bases). The ends were cut back, 2 bases at V and 7 bases at J, with 6 bases in the middle. Germline V gene data show CDR1 as SGHAT and CDR2 as FQNNGV. The CDR3 has 13 amino acids. The CDR3 spells CASSLQGNSPLHF. The CDR3 bases are TGTGCCAGCAGCTTACAGGGGAATTCACCCCTCCACTTT.

This CDR3 reads CASSPRTSGTDTQYF. CDR3 bases: TGTGCCAGCAGCCCGCGGACTAGCGGCACAGATACGCAGTATTTT. This chain joins TRBV9 and TRBJ2-3, with 9 bases identical to TRBD2. CDR1 is SGDLS, CDR2 YYNGEE, per germline. The CDR3 contains 15 residues. The V gene end was trimmed by 4 bases and the J gene end by 1 base; junction bases not matched to a gene: 4.

J is TRBJ1-1 and V is TRBV20-1; D is perhaps TRBD1 (5 bases). The germline CDR1 and CDR2 sequences are DFQATT and SNEGSKA (reference sequence). The length of the CDR3 is 11 residues. CDR3 DNA: TGCAGGGGGTTGGGGGGAGGTGAAGCTTTCTTT. This translates into CRGLGGGEAFF.

The chain couples TRBV11-3 to TRBJ2-1; TRBD2 agrees at 8 bases. In germline, CDR1 is SGHNT, CDR2 YENEEA. Unmatched junction bases numbered 19, after V lost 5 bases and J lost 16 bases. CDR3 size: 15 residues. The CDR3 nucleotides are TGTGCCAGCAGCACCTCCGGGACTAGAAAGCATCCAATATTCTTC. Protein sequence: CASSTSGTRKHPIFF. Full variable domain (rest looked up from reference TRBV11-3 and TRBJ2-1): EAGVVQSPRYKIIEKKQPVAFWCNPISGHNTLYWYLQNLGQGPELLIRYENEEAVDDSQLPKDRFSAERLKGVDSTLKIQPAELGDSAVYLCASSTSGTRKHPIFFGPGTRLTVL.

The V and J genes are TRBV5-6 and TRBJ2-1, with 8 bases identical to TRBD1. Germline loops: CDR1 SGHDT, CDR2 YYEEEE. The CDR3 length is 15 residues. The V and J ends lost 4 bases and 4 bases, in that order; junction bases with no gene match: 7. The CDR3 reads CASSGGTGLYNEQFF. The CDR3 nucleotides read TGTGCCAGCAGCGGAGGGACAGGCCTTTACAATGAGCAGTTCTTC.

The rearrangement joins TRBV4-2 to TRBJ2-5; D gene unclear. This CDR3 comprises 14 residues. Germline-derived CDR1 and CDR2 are LGHNA and YNFKEQ. V lost 1 base and J 2 bases, leaving 8 bases between the germline ends. The CDR3, as DNA: TGTGCCAGCAGCCAAGTGGGCAGGCAAGAGACCCAGTACTTC. Translating gives CASSQVGRQETQYF.

This chain links TRBV7-9 with TRBJ2-1; 7 positions match TRBD2. The germline V gene has CDR1 SEHNR and CDR2 FQNEAQ (reference sequence). Trimming removed 5 bases from V and 4 bases from J; junction bases left unmatched: 14. The CDR3 covers 17 residues. CDR3: CASSEEQGGGIYNEQFF. CDR3 DNA sequence: TGTGCCAGCAGCGAGGAGCAGGGCGGGGGTATATACAATGAGCAGTTCTTC.

The J gene is TRBJ2-7, the V gene TRBV2; D not certain. The V and J ends lost 8 bases and 3 bases respectively, with 20 bases between them. The V gene's germline CDR1 is SNHLY and CDR2 FYNNEI. The CDR3 consists of 15 residues. CDR3 residues: CASADPIQTIYEQYF. CDR3 bases: TGTGCCAGCGCAGACCCTATACAGACGATCTACGAGCAGTACTTC.

This clone was counted once. This chain uses TRBV27 with TRBJ2-3, with TRBD2 identical over 15 bases. After removal of 9 bases from V and 5 bases from J, the junction contained 12 bases not matched to a gene. Per germline, CDR1 MNHEY and CDR2 SMNVEV (reference sequence). CDR3 size: 17 residues. CDR3 bases: TGTGCCAGAACAGGACTAGCGGGAGGGGATGATGGAGATACGCAGTATTTT. It encodes CARTGLAGGDDGDTQYF.

This rearrangement joins TRBV30 to TRBJ2-1, with TRBD2 identical over 11 bases. The CDR3 covers 15 residues. V shed 4 bases and J 8 bases; nucleotides not matched to a gene: 10. Germline loops: CDR1 GTSNPN, CDR2 SVGIG (reference sequence). The CDR3: CAWKGLAAVRDEQFF. CDR3 bases: TGTGCCTGGAAGGGACTAGCGGCCGTACGGGATGAGCAGTTCTTC.

The rearrangement uses TRBV7-3 and TRBJ2-3; D may correspond to TRBD1 or TRBD2 (7 bases each). Trimming took 0 bases from V and 0 from J, leaving 19 bases between them. Germline values: CDR1 SGHTA, CDR2 FQGTGA. This CDR3 is built from 19 residues. The CDR3 sequence is CASSLTIPGGAPSTDTQYF. CDR3 in DNA: TGTGCCAGCAGCTTAACCATCCCAGGGGGGGCTCCCAGCACAGATACGCAGTATTTT.

The chain links TRBV9 to TRBJ1-3, with 7 positions matching TRBD1. The V gene end was trimmed by 4 bases and the J gene end by 6 bases; junction bases not matched to a gene: 16. The CDR3 consists of 17 residues. The germline CDR1 and CDR2 sequences are SGDLS and YYNGEE. CDR3 in DNA: TGTGCCAGCAGCCCTCACCCCGGAGGGGGCGAAGCAAACACCATATATTTT. It codes for CASSPHPGGGEANTIYF.

The chain links TRBV7-7 to TRBJ1-1, with TRBD1 identical over 10 bases. The V gene's germline CDR1 is SSHAT and CDR2 FNYEAQ (reference sequence). Unmatched junction bases numbered 4, after V lost 5 bases and J lost 4 bases. The CDR3 is 14 amino acids. CDR3 region: CASSNGQGGTEAFF. CDR3 in DNA: TGTGCCAGCAGCAACGGACAGGGGGGCACTGAAGCTTTCTTT.

The chain recombines TRBV6-2 or TRBV6-3 with TRBJ1-1; TRBD1 is a possible D gene (5 bases). V dropped 0 bases and J dropped 13 bases, with 15 bases sitting between them. CDR1 and CDR2 (germline): MNHEY, SVGEGT. The CDR3 consists of 13 residues. The CDR3, as DNA: TGTGCCAGCAGTTACTCTACCGGGACCGAGGGTTTCTTT. Its protein is CASSYSTGTEGFF.

The V and J genes are TRBV11-3 and TRBJ2-5; D is perhaps TRBD2 (7 bases). V dropped 10 bases and J dropped 2 bases, with 20 bases sitting between them. CDR1 and CDR2 (germline): SGHNT, YENEEA. The CDR3 is 15 residues long. The CDR3 bases are TGTGCCACCTCCCCCCCCGGGGGGCGTCAAGAGACCCAGTACTTC. This gives the protein CATSPPGGRQETQYF. The variable domain in full, completed from reference TRBV11-3 and TRBJ2-5, reads EAGVVQSPRYKIIEKKQPVAFWCNPISGHNTLYWYLQNLGQGPELLIRYENEEAVDDSQLPKDRFSAERLKGVDSTLKIQPAELGDSAVYLCATSPPGGRQETQYFGPGTRLLVL.

The V and J genes are TRBV5-5 and TRBJ1-3; the match to TRBD1 covers 7 bases. Germline CDR1 is SGHKS and CDR2 is YYEKEE (reference sequence). CDR3 size: 15 residues. Trimming took 1 base from V and 0 from J; bases not matched to a gene: 1. The CDR3 loop is CASSLTGASGNTIYF. The CDR3 coding sequence is TGTGCCAGCAGCTTGACAGGGGCCTCTGGAAACACCATATATTTT.

This rearrangement joins TRBV2 to TRBJ1-1; D uncertain. The V gene's germline CDR1 is SNHLY and CDR2 FYNNEI. V was shortened by 3 bases and J by 11 bases, with 10 bases between the two germline ends. This CDR3 comprises 11 residues. This CDR3 is CASSEEGRAFF. The CDR3 bases are TGTGCCAGCAGTGAGGAAGGGAGGGCTTTCTTT.